This T cell receptor beta chain was sequenced for a study of shared clonotypes between healthy human individuals. Study-wide findings and caveats: The rarefaction results pointed to incomplete sorted-subset sequencing despite large depth.

A note on this clone: No antigen is known for it.

The repertoire was sequenced with immunoSEQ multiplex PCR; TCRdb's copy has only in-frame clones and lacks some. The sample includes approximately 1.1 million clones, about four fifths of them seen just once. Sequenced sample: memory CD4+ T cells from PBMCs. Subset given: CD45RA-negative fraction. The receptor's source is a man in his late teens or twenties in good health. Some clones in this sample may be carry-over from other donors' samples.

CDR3 DNA: TGTGCCAGCAGCCTCCCGACTAGCGGCGCCTACGAGCAGTACTTC. It specifies CASSLPTSGAYEQYF. The rearrangement links TRBV28 to TRBJ2-7; 9 bases agree with TRBD2. From germline, CDR1 is MDHEN and CDR2 SYDVKM. Losses at the gene ends were 6 bases for V and 2 bases for J; bases not matched to a gene: 8. The CDR3 totals 15 residues.